A selection of T cell receptor beta chains follows, all from one sample in a study of T cells after yellow fever vaccination. From the 5' RACE reads, TCRdb called clonotypes with MiXCR, one entry per CDR3 protein. The repertoire holds about 350,000 distinct CDR3 sequences, with less than 9.5% as singletons. This sample comprised PBMCs, obtained about 41 days after the first yellow fever vaccination. These receptors all come from a man younger than 35 who received the YFV17D yellow fever vaccine. Each CDR3 is given with its conserved first and last residue. The order of the fields is CDR3 DNA, CDR3 protein, J gene, V gene, D gene, clone size, CDR3 length. D genes are given only for firm matches. Rows may omit the clone size; those that give it use once, few, many or a size class.

TGCGCCAGCAGCCCGCATATTAGGACTAGCGGGTATTCAAGGGGGAACACCGGGGAGCTGTTTTTT CASSPHIRTSGYSRGNTGELFF TRBJ2-2 TRBV4-1 TRBD2 - 22
TGCGCCAGCAGCCCGGGGACTAGCGGCACAGATACGCAGTATTTT CASSPGTSGTDTQYF TRBJ2-3 TRBV4-1 TRBD2 many 15
TGCGCCAGCAGCCAGAACAGGGGCGCCCAAGAGACCCAGTACTTC CASSQNRGAQETQYF TRBJ2-5 TRBV5-1 TRBD1 many 15
TGTGCCAGCAGTGGGGGGACAGTTTCCTATGGCTACACCTTC CASSGGTVSYGYTF TRBJ1-2 TRBV12-3/TRBV12-4 TRBD1 - 14
TGCGCCAGCAGCCAAAGCCCGGGACTATCGGAGACCCAGTACTTC CASSQSPGLSETQYF TRBJ2-5 TRBV4-1 TRBD2 few 15
TGTGCCAGCAGCGGTACAGGAGTCTACAATGAGCAGTTCTTC CASSGTGVYNEQFF TRBJ2-1 TRBV2 - few 14
TGTGCCACCCGGGCCGGCTCCTACAATGAGCAGTTCTTC CATRAGSYNEQFF TRBJ2-1 TRBV7-2 - - 13
TGCAGTGCTAAGCCAAGCGATCGCTCTGGGGCCAACGTCCTGACTTTC CSAKPSDRSGANVLTF TRBJ2-6 TRBV20-1 - few 16
TGCGCCAGCAGCTTGGGCTCACCAGACAATGAGCAGTTCTTC CASSLGSPDNEQFF TRBJ2-1 TRBV5-1 - many 14
TGTGCCAGCAGCTTAGGGGGAGATACGCAGTATTTT CASSLGGDTQYF TRBJ2-3 TRBV5-1 - many 12
TGCGCCAGCAGGGTCTCAGGTTTCGACTATGGCTACACCTTC CASRVSGFDYGYTF TRBJ1-2 TRBV5-1 - many 14
TGTGCCAGCAGCTTATTCCAGCCACAAGAGACCCAGTACTTC CASSLFQPQETQYF TRBJ2-5 TRBV11-2 - - 14
TGTGCCAGCAGCCAAACGGGGGAGAGGTACAATGAGCAGTTCTTC CASSQTGERYNEQFF TRBJ2-1 TRBV6-1 - - 15
TGTGCCAGCAGTTTTGAGGGGAACTATGGCTACACCTTC CASSFEGNYGYTF TRBJ1-2 TRBV12-3/TRBV12-4 - many 13
TGCAGTGCTGGGCTAGCGGGGGGGCGCACCGGGGAGCTGTTTTTT CSAGLAGGRTGELFF TRBJ2-2 TRBV20-1 TRBD2 - 15
TGTGCCACCAGCAGAGGTGAAGGGGTGGACACTGAAGCTTTCTTT CATSRGEGVDTEAFF TRBJ1-1 TRBV15 - - 15